This entry is about one T cell receptor (beta chain). The data derive from a study of shared clonotypes between healthy human individuals. CD45RO negativity and positive selection for CCR7 defined naive CD8 cells, a population that excluded terminally differentiated effector memory CD45RA+ cells. Only Caucasian adults living in Nashville, Tennessee served as donors. Deep was the level used in running the assay. Libraries were prepared by immunoSEQ multiplex PCR; TCRdb keeps only in-frame clonotypes and omits some of them. The table has about 2,100,000 clones, about 93% seen once. The sample was naive CD8+ T cells from PBMCs. The clonotype originates from a man younger than 35 in good health. Some clones in this sample may be carry-over from other donors' samples.

The CDR3 reads CASSLPRDRVAPNYGYTF. The DNA of the CDR3 is TGTGCCAGCAGTTTGCCCCGGGACAGGGTCGCCCCTAACTATGGCTACACCTTC. The chain recombines TRBV28 with TRBJ1-2, with 9 bases fitting TRBD1. This CDR3 region has 18 residues. Germline CDR1 is MDHEN and CDR2 is SYDVKM. J gave up 0 bases and V 3 bases, and 11 bases lay outside the gene matches.